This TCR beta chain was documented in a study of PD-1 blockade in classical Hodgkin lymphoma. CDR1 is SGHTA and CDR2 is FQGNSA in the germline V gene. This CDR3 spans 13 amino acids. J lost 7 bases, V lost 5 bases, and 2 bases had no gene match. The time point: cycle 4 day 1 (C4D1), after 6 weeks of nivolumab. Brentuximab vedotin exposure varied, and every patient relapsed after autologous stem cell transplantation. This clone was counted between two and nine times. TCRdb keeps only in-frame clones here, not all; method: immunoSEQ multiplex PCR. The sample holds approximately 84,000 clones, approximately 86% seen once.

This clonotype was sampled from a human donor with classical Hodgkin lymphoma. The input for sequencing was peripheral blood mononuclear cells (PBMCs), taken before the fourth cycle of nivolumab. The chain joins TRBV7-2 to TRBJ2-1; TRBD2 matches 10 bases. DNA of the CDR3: TGTGCCAGCAGCCCGACTAGCGGGAATGAGCAGTTCTTC. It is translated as CASSPTSGNEQFF.